One and the same sample provided the 9 T cell receptor beta chains below, sequenced in a study of OX40 agonist ivuxolimab in advanced cancers. TCRdb keeps only in-frame clones here, not all; method: immunoSEQ multiplex PCR. The profile shows fewer than 70,000 clones, more than 75% of them singletons. Specimen: CD4+ or CD8+ T cells sorted from blood, collected in a trial of the OX40 agonist ivuxolimab. The receptors originated from an adult with an advanced solid tumor such as melanoma, head and neck, liver or kidney cancer.

This chain connects TRBV18 to TRBJ1-2; no clear D. Between the trimmed V and J ends, which lost 1 base and 3 bases, there was a span of 15 bases. The CDR3 sequence is 16 residues long. The germline gives CDR1 KGHSH, CDR2 LQKENI. CDR3 in DNA: TGTGCCAGCTCACCACGTACGAGCGGGAATGACTATGGCTACACCTTC. This gives the protein CASSPRTSGNDYGYTF.

This clone was picked up a small number of times. This sequence joins TRBV6-1 and TRBJ2-7, with 7 positions matching TRBD2. The CDR3 consists of 14 residues. V was pared by 7 bases and J by 2 bases, with 8 bases of the junction left unmatched. In germline, CDR1 is MNHNS, CDR2 SASEGT. For the CDR3, the DNA is TGTGCCAGCATGAGGGCGGGGGTAGCCTACGAGCAGTACTTC. This codes for CASMRAGVAYEQYF.

The rearrangement uses TRBV28 and TRBJ2-5; TRBD2 is a possible D gene (6 bases). With 7 bases removed from V and 1 base from J, the gap between germline ends came to 16 bases. The CDR3 is made up of 15 amino acids. CDR1 and CDR2 (germline): MDHEN, SYDVKM. The CDR3 DNA is TGTGCCAGCACCCCCGGAGGGCTTACCCAAGAGACCCAGTACTTC. It encodes CASTPGGLTQETQYF.

This rearrangement joins TRBV11-2 to TRBJ2-7; 9 bases are shared with TRBD2. Germline V lookup: CDR1 SGHAT, CDR2 FQNNGV. V was pared by 4 bases and J by 3 bases, with 7 bases of the junction left unmatched. This CDR3 has 15 residues. The CDR3 sequence is CASSSIAGVLYEQYF. CDR3 nucleotides: TGTGCCAGCAGCTCTATAGCGGGAGTGCTCTACGAGCAGTACTTC.

The chain uses TRBV5-1 and TRBJ1-3; TRBD1 might be the D (5 bases). The CDR3 is 16 amino acids. Germline V gives CDR1 SGHRS, CDR2 YFSETQ. V gave up 2 bases and J gave up 0 bases, with 12 bases separating them. CDR3 sequence reads: CASSLRDSSSGNTIYF. CDR3 in DNA: TGCGCCAGCAGCTTAAGGGACTCAAGCTCTGGAAACACCATATATTTT. Using reference TRBV5-1 and TRBJ1-3 for the parts outside the CDR3, the full variable domain is KAGVTQTPRYLIKTRGQQVTLSCSPISGHRSVSWYQQTPGQGLQFLFEYFSETQRNKGNFPGRFSGRQFSNSRSEMNVSTLELGDSALYLCASSLRDSSSGNTIYFGEGSWLTVV.

The chain uses TRBV7-2 and TRBJ2-7, with D possibly being TRBD1 (6 bases). Trimming cost V 1 base and J 2 bases, with 9 bases left between them. This CDR3 has 14 residues. Per the germline V gene, CDR1 is SGHTA and CDR2 is FQGNSA. The CDR3 coding sequence is TGTGCCAGCAGCTTAGACAGGGCTGCCTACGAGCAGTACTTC. Translating it yields CASSLDRAAYEQYF.

The chain recombines TRBV27 with TRBJ1-6, with a tentative D call TRBD1 (6 bases). Germline V CDR1 and CDR2: MNHEY, SMNVEV (reference sequence). V lost 7 bases, J lost 7 bases, and 11 bases lay in between. The length of the CDR3 is 13 residues. The CDR3 DNA is TGTGCCAGCAAATGGGGGCCGAATTCACCCCTCCACTTT. Protein product: CASKWGPNSPLHF.

The gene calls are TRBV7-2 and TRBJ1-1; maybe TRBD1 (6 bases). Germline assignment: CDR1 SGHTA and CDR2 FQGNSA. This CDR3 is built from 13 residues. V was cut by 5 bases and J by 0 bases, with 7 bases left in between. CDR3 region: CASSRQVNTEAFF. CDR3 nucleotides: TGTGCCAGCAGCCGACAGGTGAACACTGAAGCTTTCTTT.

Of note for this clone: One junction end disagrees with the germline gene, perhaps due to a read error. The chain links TRBV7-7 to TRBJ2-2; TRBD2 is a possible D gene (5 bases). Germline assignment: CDR1 SSHAT and CDR2 FNYEAQ (reference sequence). CDR3 length: 13 residues. As DNA, the CDR3 is TGTGCTAGCAGCTTACGGGGTATCGGGGAGCTGTTTTTT. Its protein is CASSLRGIGELFF.